Presented here are 10 T cell receptor beta chains from one specimen sequenced in a study of blood T cell repertoires in COVID-19. Libraries were prepared by immunoSEQ multiplex PCR; TCRdb keeps only in-frame clonotypes and omits some of them. The repertoire holds 65,000 to 95,000 clones, with roughly three quarters as singletons. Input material: peripheral blood. The receptors were gathered from a man aged 60 to 69 with COVID-19, enrolled during active disease.

The chain recombines TRBV29-1 with TRBJ1-6, with D perhaps matching TRBD1 (5 bases). Germline-derived CDR1 and CDR2 are SQVTM and ANQGSEA. This CDR3 is 13 amino acids long. V was cut by 6 bases and J by 6 bases, with 12 bases left in between. The CDR3 DNA reads as TGCAGCGTGGCCGGGGGGATTAATTCACCCCTCCACTTT. Translating it yields CSVAGGINSPLHF.

This sequence joins TRBV6-5 and TRBJ1-1, with D perhaps TRBD1 (6 bases). The CDR3 sequence is 13 residues long. Trimming took 6 bases from V and 1 from J, leaving 9 bases between them. Per germline, CDR1 MNHEY and CDR2 SVGAGI. CDR3 protein: CASRPTGNTEAFF. The CDR3, as DNA: TGTGCCAGCAGGCCGACAGGGAACACTGAAGCTTTCTTT.

This clone was picked up one time. The chain joins TRBV9 to TRBJ1-1; TRBD1 is a possible D gene (5 bases). Trimming pared 5 bases from V and 5 bases from J, leaving 19 bases between. Germline lookup yields CDR1 SGDLS and CDR2 YYNGEE. This CDR3 has 15 residues. The CDR3 region has the DNA TGTGCCAGCAGTCAAGGGTCCGTTGGGGGGACTGAAGCTTTCTTT. Translated, it gives CASSQGSVGGTEAFF.

The V and J genes are TRBV6-5 and TRBJ2-5; D might be TRBD2 (7 bases). This CDR3 is 15 amino acids long. Germline V gives CDR1 MNHEY, CDR2 SVGAGI. Trimming removed 2 bases at V and 2 bases at J, with 12 bases between. CDR3 sequence (DNA): TGTGCCAGCAGTTACCGGGGGGCACAACAAGAGACCCAGTACTTC. It translates to CASSYRGAQQETQYF.

The CDR3 bases are TGTGCCAGTAGTACTACAGGGGGCCGATATAGCAATCAGCCCCAGCATTTT. This codes for CASSTTGGRYSNQPQHF. This chain joins TRBV19 and TRBJ1-5; 9 bases align to TRBD1. CDR3 length equals 17 residues. The V gene end was trimmed by 4 bases and the J gene end by 0 bases; junction bases not matched to a gene: 7. CDR1 LNHDA and CDR2 SQIVND come from the germline V gene (reference sequence).

The chain recombines TRBV5-5 with TRBJ2-3; 9 nucleotides line up with TRBD2. From germline, CDR1 is SGHKS and CDR2 YYEKEE (reference sequence). The CDR3 consists of 16 residues. CDR3 protein: CPPSWGGGGRALPGYF. The CDR3 coding sequence is TGTCCCCCCAGCTGGGGCGGGGGGGGGAGGGCCCTCCCTGGGTATTTT.

V usage is TRBV9 and J usage is TRBJ1-3; possible D gene TRBD1, 5 bases. The CDR3 loop spans 14 amino acids. Germline values: CDR1 SGDLS, CDR2 YYNGEE. V was cut by 4 bases and J by 4 bases, with 12 bases left in between. CDR3 DNA sequence: TGTGCCAGCAGCTCCGGACAAGGCGGAAACACCATATATTTT. It translates to CASSSGQGGNTIYF.

Remarks on this clone: At one boundary the junction diverges from the germline segment, which might be a read error. Other DNA sequences from this sample encode an identical CDR3 as well. The V and J genes are TRBV5-5 and TRBJ2-3; D possibly matches TRBD1 or TRBD2 (7 bases each). This CDR3 has 16 residues. Germline CDR1 SGHKS, CDR2 YYEKEE (reference sequence). The CDR3 reads CASRLGGGGRALPGYF. In DNA, the CDR3 is TGTGCCAGCAGGTTGGGAGGGGGCGGGCGGGCCCTCCCTGGGTATTTT.

The chain joins TRBV9 to TRBJ2-7; TRBD2 agrees at 11 bases. Unmatched junction bases numbered 8, after V lost 3 bases and J lost 3 bases. Germline values: CDR1 SGDLS, CDR2 YYNGEE. The CDR3 contains 16 residues. This CDR3 reads CASSGTGTSGLYEQYF. CDR3 bases: TGTGCCAGCAGCGGGACCGGGACTAGCGGACTCTACGAGCAGTACTTC.

The chain recombines TRBV27 with TRBJ2-7, with a weak D call TRBD1 (6 bases). This CDR3 spans 18 amino acids. V shed 5 bases and J shed 2 bases, with 25 bases lying between them. The germline gives CDR1 MNHEY, CDR2 SMNVEV (reference sequence). The CDR3 coding sequence is TGTGCCAGCAGTCTTACGGCTCACTCCGGACAGATTACCTACGAGCAGTACTTC. It is translated as CASSLTAHSGQITYEQYF.